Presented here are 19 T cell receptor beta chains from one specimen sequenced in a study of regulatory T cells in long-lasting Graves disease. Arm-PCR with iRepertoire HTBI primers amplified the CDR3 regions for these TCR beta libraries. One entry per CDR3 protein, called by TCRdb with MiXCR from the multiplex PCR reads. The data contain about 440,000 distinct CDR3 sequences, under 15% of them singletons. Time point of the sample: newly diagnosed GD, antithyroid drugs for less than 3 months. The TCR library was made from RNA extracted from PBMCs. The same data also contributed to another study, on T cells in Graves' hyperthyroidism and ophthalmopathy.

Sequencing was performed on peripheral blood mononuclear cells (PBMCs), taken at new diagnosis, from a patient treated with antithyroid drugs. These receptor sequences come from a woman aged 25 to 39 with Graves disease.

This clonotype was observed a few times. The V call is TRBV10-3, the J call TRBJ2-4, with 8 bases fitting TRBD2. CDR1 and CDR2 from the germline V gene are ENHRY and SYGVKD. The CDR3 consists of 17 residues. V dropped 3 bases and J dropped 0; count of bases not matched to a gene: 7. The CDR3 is CAISDGGATIAKNIQYF. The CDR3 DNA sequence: TGTGCCATCAGTGACGGGGGGGCCACTATAGCCAAAAACATTCAGTACTTC.

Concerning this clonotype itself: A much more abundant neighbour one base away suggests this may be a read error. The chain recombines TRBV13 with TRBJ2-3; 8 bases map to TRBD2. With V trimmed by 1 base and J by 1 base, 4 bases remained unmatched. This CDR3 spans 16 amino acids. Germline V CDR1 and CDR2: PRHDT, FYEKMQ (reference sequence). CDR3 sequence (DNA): TGTGCCAGCAGCTTAGCGCGGCGGGGGGGCACAGATACGCAGTATTTT. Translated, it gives CASSLARRGGTDTQYF. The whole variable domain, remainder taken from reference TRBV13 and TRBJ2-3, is AAGVIQSPRHLIKEKRETATLKCYPIPRHDTVYWYQQGPGQDPQFLISFYEKMQSDKGSIPDRFSAQQFSDYHSELNMSSLELGDSALYFCASSLARRGGTDTQYFGPGTRLTVL.

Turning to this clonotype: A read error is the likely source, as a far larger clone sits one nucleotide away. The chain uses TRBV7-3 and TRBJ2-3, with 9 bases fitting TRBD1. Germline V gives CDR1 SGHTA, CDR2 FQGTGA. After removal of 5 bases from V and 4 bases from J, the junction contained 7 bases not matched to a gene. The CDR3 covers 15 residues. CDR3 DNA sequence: TGTGCCAGCAGCCCCCGGGACAGGGTGTCAGATACGCAGTATTTT. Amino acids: CASSPRDRVSDTQYF. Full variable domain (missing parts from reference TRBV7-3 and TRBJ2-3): GAGVSQTPSNKVTEKGKYVELRCDPISGHTALYWYRQSLGQGPEFLIYFQGTGAADDSGLPNDRFFAVRPEGSVSTLKIQRTERGDSAVYLCASSPRDRVSDTQYFGPGTRLTVL.

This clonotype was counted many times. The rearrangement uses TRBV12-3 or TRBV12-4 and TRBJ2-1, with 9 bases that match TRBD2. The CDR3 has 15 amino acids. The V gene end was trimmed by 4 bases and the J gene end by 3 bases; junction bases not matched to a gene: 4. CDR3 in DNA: TGTGCCAGCAGTTCCTTAGCGGGAGTCTACAATGAGCAGTTCTTC. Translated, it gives CASSSLAGVYNEQFF.

As DNA, the CDR3 is TGCAGTGCTAGAGATCTTGGGACACAAAAAGGCACAGATACGCAGTATTTT. This gives the protein CSARDLGTQKGTDTQYF. The chain combines TRBV20-1 with TRBJ2-3, with a weak D call TRBD1 (6 bases). V was cut by 0 bases and J by 1 base, with 17 bases left in between. CDR1 and CDR2 from the germline V gene are DFQATT and SNEGSKA (reference sequence). The CDR3 contains 17 residues.

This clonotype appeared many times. CDR3 residues: CASSDGTEQETQYF. CDR3 DNA sequence: TGTGCCAGCAGCGATGGGACAGAACAAGAGACCCAGTACTTC. This chain uses TRBV2 with TRBJ2-5, with 7 bases aligning to TRBD1. Germline loops: CDR1 SNHLY, CDR2 FYNNEI. The CDR3 is made up of 14 amino acids. The trim removed 6 bases at V and 2 bases at J, leaving 6 bases unmatched.

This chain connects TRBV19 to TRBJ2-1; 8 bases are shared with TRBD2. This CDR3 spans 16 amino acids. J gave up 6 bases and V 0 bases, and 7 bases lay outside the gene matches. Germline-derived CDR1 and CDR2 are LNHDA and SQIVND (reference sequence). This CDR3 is CASSIDAGGKANEQFF. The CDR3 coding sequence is TGTGCCAGTAGTATAGATGCGGGGGGCAAGGCCAATGAGCAGTTCTTC. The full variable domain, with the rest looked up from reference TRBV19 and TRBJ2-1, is DGGITQSPKYLFRKEGQNVTLSCEQNLNHDAMYWYRQDPGQGLRLIYYSQIVNDFQKGDIAEGYSVSREKKESFPLTVTSAQKNPTAFYLCASSIDAGGKANEQFFGPGTRLTVL.

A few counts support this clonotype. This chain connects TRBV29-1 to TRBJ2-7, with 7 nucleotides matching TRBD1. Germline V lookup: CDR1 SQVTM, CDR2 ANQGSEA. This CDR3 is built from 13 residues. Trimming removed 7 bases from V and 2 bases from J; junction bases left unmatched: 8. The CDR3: CSARTGFTYEQYF. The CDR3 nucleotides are TGCAGCGCCAGGACAGGTTTTACCTACGAGCAGTACTTC.

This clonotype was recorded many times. CDR3 nucleotides: TGTGCCAGCATCCCTGCAAACTCTGGAAACACCATATATTTT. This codes for CASIPANSGNTIYF. The chain couples TRBV12-3 or TRBV12-4 to TRBJ1-3; no clear D gene. This CDR3 is built from 14 residues. V lost 7 bases and J 0 bases, leaving 10 bases between the germline ends.

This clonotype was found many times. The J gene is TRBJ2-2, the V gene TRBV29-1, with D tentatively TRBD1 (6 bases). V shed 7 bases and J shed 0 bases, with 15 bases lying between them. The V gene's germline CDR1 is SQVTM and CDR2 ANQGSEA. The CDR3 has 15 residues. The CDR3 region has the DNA TGCAGCGCCGACCCCGGGACACCGAACACCGGGGAGCTGTTTTTT. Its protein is CSADPGTPNTGELFF.

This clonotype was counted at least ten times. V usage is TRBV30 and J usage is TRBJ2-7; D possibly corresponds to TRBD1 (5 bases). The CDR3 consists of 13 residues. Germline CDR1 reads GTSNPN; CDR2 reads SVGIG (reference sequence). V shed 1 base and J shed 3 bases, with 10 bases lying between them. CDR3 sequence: CAWSGTGFYEQYF. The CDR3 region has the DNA TGTGCCTGGAGTGGAACAGGATTCTACGAGCAGTACTTC.

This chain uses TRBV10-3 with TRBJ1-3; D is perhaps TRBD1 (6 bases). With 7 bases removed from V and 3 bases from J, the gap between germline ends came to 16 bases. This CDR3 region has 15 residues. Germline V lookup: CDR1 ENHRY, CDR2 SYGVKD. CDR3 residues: CAITNGTYRGNTIYF. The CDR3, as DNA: TGTGCCATCACTAACGGGACATATCGTGGAAACACCATATATTTT.

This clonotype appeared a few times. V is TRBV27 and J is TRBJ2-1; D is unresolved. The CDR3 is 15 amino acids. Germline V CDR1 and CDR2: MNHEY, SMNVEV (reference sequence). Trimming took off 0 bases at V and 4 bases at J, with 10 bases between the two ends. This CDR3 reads CASSLSLTLYNEQFF. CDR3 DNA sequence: TGTGCCAGCAGTTTATCTCTAACCCTATACAATGAGCAGTTCTTC.

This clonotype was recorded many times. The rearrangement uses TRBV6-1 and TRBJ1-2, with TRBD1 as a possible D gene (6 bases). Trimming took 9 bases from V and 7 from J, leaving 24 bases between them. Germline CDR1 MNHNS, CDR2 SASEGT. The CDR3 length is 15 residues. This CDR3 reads CASQKQGQQGGGYTF. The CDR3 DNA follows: TGTGCCAGTCAAAAGCAGGGGCAGCAGGGCGGTGGCTACACCTTC.

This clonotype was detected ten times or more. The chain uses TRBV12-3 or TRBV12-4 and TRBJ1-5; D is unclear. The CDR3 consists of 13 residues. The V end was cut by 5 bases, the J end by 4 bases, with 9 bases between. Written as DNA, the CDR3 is TGTGCCAGCAGTCCCACGGGGAATCAGCCCCAGCATTTT. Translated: CASSPTGNQPQHF.

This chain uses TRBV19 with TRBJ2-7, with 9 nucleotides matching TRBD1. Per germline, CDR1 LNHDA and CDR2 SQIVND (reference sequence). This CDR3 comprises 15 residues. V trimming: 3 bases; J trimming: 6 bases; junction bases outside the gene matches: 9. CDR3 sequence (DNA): TGTGCCAGTAGTATTACCTTCGGGACAGGGCTCGAGCAGTACTTC. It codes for CASSITFGTGLEQYF.

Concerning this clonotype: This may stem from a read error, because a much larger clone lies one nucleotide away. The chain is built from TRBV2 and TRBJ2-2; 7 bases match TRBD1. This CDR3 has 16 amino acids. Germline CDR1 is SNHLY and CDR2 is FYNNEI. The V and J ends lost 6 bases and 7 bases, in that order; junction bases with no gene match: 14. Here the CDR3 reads CASSQNRDSIDGELFF. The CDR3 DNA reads TGTGCCAGCAGCCAGAACCGGGACAGTATCGACGGGGAGCTGTTTTTT.

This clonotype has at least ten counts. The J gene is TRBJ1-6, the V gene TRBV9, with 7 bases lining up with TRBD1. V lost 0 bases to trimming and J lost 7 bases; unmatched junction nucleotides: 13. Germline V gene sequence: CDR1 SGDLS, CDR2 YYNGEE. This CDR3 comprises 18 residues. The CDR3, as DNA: TGTGCCAGCAGCGTAGGGTCAGGACAGGACAACTGGAATTCACCCCTCCACTTT. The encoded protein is CASSVGSGQDNWNSPLHF.

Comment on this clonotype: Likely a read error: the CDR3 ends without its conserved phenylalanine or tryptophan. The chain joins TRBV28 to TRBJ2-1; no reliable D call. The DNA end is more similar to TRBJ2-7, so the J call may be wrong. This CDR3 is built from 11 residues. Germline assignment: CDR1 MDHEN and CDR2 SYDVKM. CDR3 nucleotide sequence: TGTGCCAGCAGTTTAGGGTACGAGCAGTACCTC. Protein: CASSLGYEQYL.